This T cell receptor beta chain was recorded in a study of blood T cell repertoires in COVID-19. Study information: In each case, the material was cDNA or gDNA derived from T cells, B-cell-depleted T cells, or PBMCs.

Original processing methods: From reference gene primer amplification, estimates of nucleated cell counts were derived. Profiled with immunoSEQ multiplex PCR; TCRdb holds only in-frame clones, not every one. That table gives V, J and clone size, and the DNA gave D and trimming. Of fewer than 500,000 clones in the sample, just over 85% were seen once. Germline V gives CDR1 KGHSH, CDR2 LQKENI. V trimming: 2 bases; J trimming: 7 bases; junction bases outside the gene matches: 1. CDR3 length: 12 residues. The sequence came from a woman under 40 with active or convalescent COVID-19. The chain uses TRBV18 and TRBJ1-1, with TRBD1 identical over 7 bases. Sequences were obtained from peripheral blood. The CDR3: CASSPGTVEAFF. The CDR3 nucleotides are TGTGCCAGCTCACCAGGGACAGTTGAAGCTTTCTTT.